This T cell receptor (beta chain) stems from a study of blood T cell repertoires in COVID-19 (dated by TCRdb to about 2020). In the study overall: The collaborator samples originated in the United States, Italy and Spain and spanned the acute and convalescent phases of COVID-19. The dataset comprised deeply sampled blood TCRbeta repertoires from subjects exposed to, actively infected with, or recovered from COVID-19. The repertoires were released in a freely available public database meant as a resource for research on the immune response to SARS-CoV-2. The material from the prospective study consisted of cDNA or gDNA derived from T cells, B-cell-depleted T cells, or PBMCs. Where HLA class I and class II types were available, the types were taken from metadata supplied by the sample provider, not from assay-based typing. The samples were drawn from the first 160 participants of the ongoing ImmuneRACE study and from about 1,200 subjects provided by 6 global collaborators. The sample metadata nearly always contained a de-identified subject ID, COVID-19 status, age in years and sex.

Paper-wide results and their limitations: How much clinical and demographic metadata was included differed by source and by participant, and the metadata was provided uncurated.

The immunoSEQ Assay, a bias-controlled multiplex PCR, was used to amplify TCRbeta CDR3 regions from genomic DNA. In the authors' own workflow: The number of nucleated cells in each sample was estimated by amplification of reference gene primers within the assay. To quantify the absolute abundance of each unique TCRbeta CDR3 rearrangement, sequence reads were collapsed and filtered. Productive Simpson clonality was computed per sample as the square root of Simpson's diversity index over productive rearrangements. TCRdb provides this immuneACCESS table in a form limited to in-frame rearrangements. Some clones are lacking; in checked studies, under half of them reflect an unresolved V gene, and why the rest are absent is not known. For V, J and clone size, that table is used; D and trimming come from the DNA. The sample data list around 100,000 clones, and around four fifths of these were observed just once. Of the sample, roughly an eighth falls within the top ten clones.

Whole blood was collected in K2EDTA tubes by collaborating institutions according to the institutions' own protocols. For TCRbeta analysis, collaborator samples were shipped as frozen whole blood, as isolated PBMCs, or as DNA extracted from either sample type. Regarding this clone: Its target antigen remains unknown. Within one base of it there is no much larger clone, and no base qualities were kept.

V sheds 7 bases and J sheds 3 bases, leaving 15 bases between their ends. From its cysteine to its phenylalanine, the CDR3 spans 13 amino acids. Only the CDR3 part of the read is kept: 39 bases, read in frame from the first base. From a lookup of the germline V gene, CDR1 and CDR2 are SQVTM and ANQGSEA. The receptor chain draws on TRBV29-1 and TRBJ1-1; too little of a D gene remains to name it. The TCR comes from a man aged 45-60 years with active or convalescent COVID-19. Sequenced sample: peripheral blood. The nucleotide sequence is given as TGCAGCGGACGTTATCGGAGCGACACTGAAGCTTTCTTT. It codes for CSGRYRSDTEAFF.